These 20 T cell receptor beta chains share one sample of origin, sequenced in a study of monozygotic twins with cystic fibrosis (dated by TCRdb to the early 2020s). The library relied on the immunoSEQ multiplex PCR assay. The immuneACCESS repertoire file appears here via TCRdb, limited to in-frame rearrangements. These files lack a portion of the clones; in checked studies, under half of the deficit traces to unresolved V genes, and the cause of the others is not known. This sample gives 30,000 to 45,000 clones in total; nearly 85% of them show up just once. 1.5% to 2% of the sample rests with the top ten. The sequencing sample was made of blood. The receptors stem from a girl aged 2 to 10 with cystic fibrosis.

This chain links TRBV6-5 with TRBJ1-2, with D perhaps TRBD1 (6 bases). Trimming removed 0 bases at V and 8 bases at J, with 10 bases between. The CDR3 extends over 13 amino acids. Germline loops: CDR1 MNHEY, CDR2 SVGAGI. This CDR3 reads CASSYSEGGGYTF. CDR3 DNA sequence: TGTGCCAGCAGTTACTCGGAGGGGGGAGGCTACACCTTC.

The chain employs TRBV7-6 and TRBJ2-7; no reliable D call. Looked up from germline, CDR1 is SGHVS and CDR2 is FNYEAQ. CDR3 length equals 14 residues. V was trimmed by 5 bases and J by 2 bases, leaving 13 bases between them. The CDR3 DNA reads as TGTGCCAGCAGCCTCCTGGGGATGGCCTACGAGCAGTACTTC. Amino acid sequence: CASSLLGMAYEQYF.

The chain combines TRBV30 with TRBJ1-1; no reliable D call. CDR3 length equals 12 residues. Trimming removed 3 bases at V and 5 bases at J, with 10 bases between. The V gene's germline CDR1 is GTSNPN and CDR2 SVGIG (reference sequence). The CDR3 DNA follows: TGTGCCTGGAGCTCCGTTGGAACTGAAGCTTTCTTT. It codes for CAWSSVGTEAFF.

The V call is TRBV7-2, the J call TRBJ2-5; tentative D call: TRBD1 (5 bases). V was trimmed by 0 bases and J by 1 base, leaving 6 bases between them. The CDR3 totals 14 residues. The V gene's germline CDR1 is SGHTA and CDR2 FQGNSA. This CDR3 reads CASSLAQGQETQYF. The CDR3 DNA is TGTGCCAGCAGCTTAGCGCAGGGCCAAGAGACCCAGTACTTC.

Here the CDR3 reads CASSLGAYRPSTDTQYF. CDR3 DNA: TGCGCCAGCAGCTTGGGGGCTTACAGGCCTAGCACAGATACGCAGTATTTT. The chain recombines TRBV5-1 with TRBJ2-3, with D tentatively TRBD1 (5 bases). V was shortened by 0 bases and J by 0 bases, with 14 bases between the two germline ends. This CDR3 contains 17 residues. The germline CDR1 and CDR2 sequences are SGHRS and YFSETQ.

The chain links TRBV9 to TRBJ2-2, with 10 nucleotides matching TRBD2. The CDR3 has 16 residues. V shed 3 bases and J 4 bases; nucleotides not matched to a gene: 6. Germline lookup yields CDR1 SGDLS and CDR2 YYNGEE. CDR3 protein: CASSEASGGGTGELFF. CDR3 DNA sequence: TGTGCCAGCAGCGAGGCTAGCGGGGGTGGCACCGGGGAGCTGTTTTTT.

The chain couples TRBV29-1 to TRBJ2-5; 8 bases map to TRBD1. V lost 5 bases and J lost 6; bases outside the gene matches: 2. CDR1 and CDR2 from the germline V gene are SQVTM and ANQGSEA. The CDR3 sequence is 11 residues long. The CDR3 region has the DNA TGCAGCGTTTGGACAGGGCAGACCCAGTACTTC. Translating it yields CSVWTGQTQYF. Full variable domain (rest looked up from reference TRBV29-1 and TRBJ2-5): SAVISQKPSRDICQRGTSLTIQCQVDSQVTMMFWYRQQPGQSLTLIATANQGSEATYESGFVIDKFPISRPNLTFSTLTVSNMSPEDSSIYLCSVWTGQTQYFGPGTRLLVL.

The chain employs TRBV4-3 and TRBJ2-6, with a possible D match to TRBD1 (8 bases). This CDR3 is built from 17 residues. V lost 3 bases and J 1 base, leaving 13 bases between the germline ends. CDR1 and CDR2 from the germline V gene are LGHNA and YSLEER. The CDR3 DNA reads as TGCGCCAGCAGCCATACAGGGGGGGGGTCTGGGGCCAACGTCCTGACTTTC. Translated, it gives CASSHTGGGSGANVLTF.

The chain joins TRBV4-1 to TRBJ2-3, with TRBD2 identical over 14 bases. The CDR3 totals 19 residues. Germline assignment: CDR1 MGHRA and CDR2 YSYEKL. The trim removed 2 bases at V and 1 base at J, leaving 8 bases unmatched. The CDR3 DNA follows: TGCGCCAGCAGCCAATTCGGACTAGCGGGGGGCCGTGGCACAGATACGCAGTATTTT. This translates into CASSQFGLAGGRGTDTQYF.

V gene TRBV2 combines with J gene TRBJ1-6, with D possibly matching TRBD1 (6 bases). Germline V lookup: CDR1 SNHLY, CDR2 FYNNEI. The length of the CDR3 is 14 residues. V was clipped by 7 bases and J by 5 bases, with 12 bases between them. CDR3 sequence (DNA): TGTGCCAGCAAGGGGGACGCCGATAATTCACCCCTCCACTTT. It is translated as CASKGDADNSPLHF. Variable domain in full (rest from reference TRBV2 and TRBJ1-6): EPEVTQTPSHQVTQMGQEVILRCVPISNHLYFYWYRQILGQKVEFLVSFYNNEISEKSEIFDDQFSVERPDGSNFTLKIRSTKLEDSAMYFCASKGDADNSPLHFGNGTRLTVT.

This clone occurred once. The chain recombines TRBV27 with TRBJ1-2, with a tentative D call TRBD1 (5 bases). CDR3 length: 16 amino acids. Germline-derived CDR1 and CDR2 are MNHEY and SMNVEV (reference sequence). Trimming cost V 3 bases and J 4 bases, with 18 bases left between them. CDR3 DNA: TGTGCCAGCAGTTTTTCAAGTTCAGGGACTAGCTATGGCTACACCTTC. This gives the protein CASSFSSSGTSYGYTF.

This clone was recorded only once. The V gene is TRBV2, the J gene TRBJ2-3, with 9 bases matching TRBD2. V shed 6 bases, J shed 4 bases, and the junction held 8 bases outside the gene matches. Germline lookup yields CDR1 SNHLY and CDR2 FYNNEI. The CDR3 is made up of 15 amino acids. The CDR3 reads CASRSQRGVADTQYF. The CDR3 DNA is TGTGCCAGCAGGTCCCAGCGGGGGGTCGCAGATACGCAGTATTTT.

The CDR3 region is CASSQNVLAGANTGELFF. In DNA form, the CDR3 reads TGTGCCAGCAGCCAAAACGTCCTAGCGGGGGCCAACACCGGGGAGCTGTTTTTT. V and J are TRBV7-2 and TRBJ2-2; 10 nucleotides agree with TRBD2. The CDR3 has 18 residues. With V trimmed by 5 bases and J by 2 bases, 11 bases remained unmatched. The germline V gene has CDR1 SGHTA and CDR2 FQGNSA.

The chain links TRBV13 to TRBJ2-5, with 9 bases that match TRBD2. Germline V CDR1 and CDR2: PRHDT, FYEKMQ (reference sequence). The CDR3 totals 15 residues. J was trimmed by 5 bases and V by 5 bases; bases with no gene match: 9. CDR3 sequence: CASSLSGGLGETQYF. Written as DNA, the CDR3 is TGTGCCAGCAGCCTTAGCGGGGGCCTGGGGGAGACCCAGTACTTC.

The rearrangement joins TRBV18 to TRBJ2-5; D uncertain. Trimming took 2 bases from V and 0 from J, leaving 1 base between them. The CDR3 covers 12 residues. CDR1 is KGHSH and CDR2 is LQKENI in the germline V gene. Here the CDR3 reads CASSPNQETQYF. The DNA for the CDR3 is TGTGCCAGCTCACCAAACCAAGAGACCCAGTACTTC.

The chain couples TRBV4-3 to TRBJ2-3; no reliable D call. The length of the CDR3 is 14 residues. CDR1 LGHNA and CDR2 YSLEER come from the germline V gene. The ends were cut back, 1 base at V and 2 bases at J, with 7 bases in the middle. Here the CDR3 DNA reads TGCGCCAGCAGCCAAGTTCGGAACACAGATACGCAGTATTTT. The encoded protein is CASSQVRNTDTQYF.

The chain uses TRBV7-9 and TRBJ1-4, with TRBD1 identical over 9 bases. The germline CDR1 and CDR2 sequences are SEHNR and FQNEAQ (reference sequence). The CDR3 is 15 residues long. J gave up 8 bases and V 3 bases, and 7 bases lay outside the gene matches. The CDR3 nucleotides are TGTGCCAGCAGCTTGGGACAGGGCGGCAAGGAAAAACTGTTTTTT. The encoded protein is CASSLGQGGKEKLFF.

The genes are TRBV5-6 and TRBJ1-1, with D possibly matching TRBD1 (6 bases). This CDR3 spans 14 amino acids. Germline V gives CDR1 SGHDT, CDR2 YYEEEE. The germline V and J ends were trimmed by 4 bases and 1 base, with 11 bases remaining between them. CDR3 sequence (DNA): TGTGCCAGCAGCACGGGACACCCGAACACTGAAGCTTTCTTT. It yields the protein CASSTGHPNTEAFF.

A few counts support this clone. The V call is TRBV2, the J call TRBJ1-6; a weak D match, TRBD1 (6 bases). Germline loops: CDR1 SNHLY, CDR2 FYNNEI. The CDR3 runs 13 residues. Trimming pared 7 bases from V and 13 bases from J, leaving 17 bases between. CDR3: CASTPRTVLPLHF. DNA of the CDR3: TGTGCCAGCACTCCGCGGACAGTTCTCCCCCTCCACTTT.

V and J are TRBV4-3 and TRBJ2-6; TRBD2 might be the D (6 bases). V was trimmed by 1 base and J by 3 bases, leaving 22 bases between them. This CDR3 is built from 20 residues. Germline-derived CDR1 and CDR2 are LGHNA and YSLEER. CDR3 bases: TGCGCCAGCAGCCAAGGTCTAGCGATTTATCTTCGTAGTGGGGCCAACGTCCTGACTTTC. It is translated as CASSQGLAIYLRSGANVLTF.